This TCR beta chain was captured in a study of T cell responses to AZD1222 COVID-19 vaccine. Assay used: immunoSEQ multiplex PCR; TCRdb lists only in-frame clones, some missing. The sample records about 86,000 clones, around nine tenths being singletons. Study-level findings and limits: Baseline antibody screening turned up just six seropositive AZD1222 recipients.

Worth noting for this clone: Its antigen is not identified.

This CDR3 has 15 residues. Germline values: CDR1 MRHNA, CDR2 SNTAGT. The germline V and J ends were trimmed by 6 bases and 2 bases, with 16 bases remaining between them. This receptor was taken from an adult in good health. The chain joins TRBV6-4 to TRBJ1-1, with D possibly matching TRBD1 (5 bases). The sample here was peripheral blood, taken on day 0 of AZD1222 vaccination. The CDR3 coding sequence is TGTGCCAGCAGGGCTGCCGGGGCGGCTAACACTGAAGCTTTCTTT. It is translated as CASRAAGAANTEAFF.